The 19 T cell receptor beta chains in this list originate from one sample, sequenced in a study of T-cell reconstitution after alpha-beta-depleted transplantation in children. It was with unique molecular identifiers that the TCRbeta library was prepared. TCRdb called the PCR reads again in MiXCR, with one record for every CDR3 protein. Seen here are about 460,000 distinct CDR3 sequences, around 13% observed once, and the top ten hold about 5.4%. Material: PBMCs from the stem cell graft donor, obtained from the stem cell graft. These receptors all stem from a human donor who donated a stem cell graft to a child with combined immunodeficiency.

This clonotype has ten or more counts. V and J are TRBV7-2 and TRBJ2-3; D gene uncertain. The CDR3 has 13 residues. The V end lost 5 bases, the J end lost 3 bases, and 9 bases lay between the germline ends. Germline lookup yields CDR1 SGHTA and CDR2 FQGNSA. The CDR3 region is CASSNPSTDTQYF. CDR3 in DNA: TGTGCCAGCAGCAACCCCTCTACAGATACGCAGTATTTT.

The CDR3 DNA follows: TGTGCCATCTATAGAGGGGACAAGGGCCATTATGGCTACACCTTC. As protein: CAIYRGDKGHYGYTF. This rearrangement joins TRBV12-3 or TRBV12-4 to TRBJ1-2; D perhaps matches TRBD1 (6 bases). The CDR3 contains 15 residues. V gave up 10 bases and J gave up 5 bases, with 23 bases separating them.

The chain couples TRBV11-3 to TRBJ2-1, with TRBD2 matching 11 bases. Germline V CDR1 and CDR2: SGHNT, YENEEA. This CDR3 has 17 amino acids. With 1 base clipped from V and 3 bases from J, the junction kept 5 bases outside the gene matches. The CDR3 reads CASSLGGLAGYYNEQFF. The CDR3 DNA reads as TGTGCCAGCAGCTTAGGCGGACTAGCGGGCTACTACAATGAGCAGTTCTTC.

Here the CDR3 DNA reads TGTGCCAGCAGCTTAAGGCAAGCCTTGTACCAAGAGACCCAGTACTTC. This encodes CASSLRQALYQETQYF. The chain is built from TRBV7-2 and TRBJ2-5; D uncertain. With 2 bases removed from V and 0 bases from J, the gap between germline ends came to 13 bases. Germline values: CDR1 SGHTA, CDR2 FQGNSA. The CDR3 is made up of 16 amino acids.

This clonotype was observed a handful of times. The V and J genes are TRBV6-1 and TRBJ2-3; weak D call: TRBD1 (5 bases). Trimming took 9 bases from V and 6 from J, leaving 16 bases between them. This CDR3 is 13 amino acids long. The germline CDR1 and CDR2 sequences are MNHNS and SASEGT. The CDR3 DNA sequence: TGTGCCAGACCCCGGACATTGGTGGATACGCAGTATTTT. Translated, it gives CARPRTLVDTQYF.

This clonotype occurred a few times. The chain has TRBV12-3 or TRBV12-4 and TRBJ2-5; D remains ambiguous. The CDR3 runs 13 residues. V lost 1 base and J 4 bases, leaving 7 bases between the germline ends. The CDR3 DNA reads as TGTGCCAGCAGTTTAGGGGCCCCAGAGACCCAGTACTTC. Protein sequence: CASSLGAPETQYF.

This clonotype was counted many times. The CDR3 region is CASSPLAGGSKETQYF. CDR3 sequence (DNA): TGTGCCAGCAGCCCGCTAGCGGGAGGCTCTAAGGAGACCCAGTACTTC. This chain joins TRBV11-2 and TRBJ2-5; 11 positions match TRBD2. The germline gives CDR1 SGHAT, CDR2 FQNNGV. The length of the CDR3 is 16 residues. Trimming cost V 5 bases and J 5 bases; bases outside gene matches: 10.

This clonotype was seen at least ten times. CDR3 sequence: CATSAPRGNEQFF. For the CDR3, the DNA is TGTGCCACCAGTGCCCCCAGGGGGAATGAGCAGTTCTTC. The chain couples TRBV24-1 to TRBJ2-1, with TRBD1 matching over 7 bases. The germline CDR1 and CDR2 sequences are KGHDR and SFDVKD. CDR3 length: 13 residues. V shed 5 bases and J 7 bases; nucleotides not matched to a gene: 4.

This clonotype was observed at least ten times. DNA of the CDR3: TGCGCCAGCAGCTTTTCAGGGGGTAATAGCGAGCAGTACTTC. Its protein product is CASSFSGGNSEQYF. This sequence joins TRBV4-3 and TRBJ2-7; 7 bases are shared with TRBD1. Germline values: CDR1 LGHNA, CDR2 YSLEER. This CDR3 is built from 14 residues. The V gene end was trimmed by 5 bases and the J gene end by 6 bases; junction bases not matched to a gene: 10.

This chain joins TRBV5-1 and TRBJ2-1; D is unresolved. The ends were cut back, 0 bases at V and 8 bases at J, with 9 bases in the middle. The CDR3 runs 13 residues. Germline values: CDR1 SGHRS, CDR2 YFSETQ. The DNA for the CDR3 is TGCGCCAGCAGCTTGGAAAGTGGGGATGAGCAGTTCTTC. This sequence encodes CASSLESGDEQFF. The variable domain in full, with the rest retrieved from reference TRBV5-1 and TRBJ2-1, is KAGVTQTPRYLIKTRGQQVTLSCSPISGHRSVSWYQQTPGQGLQFLFEYFSETQRNKGNFPGRFSGRQFSNSRSEMNVSTLELGDSALYLCASSLESGDEQFFGPGTRLTVL.

The chain couples TRBV11-2 to TRBJ2-3; 11 bases agree with TRBD2. With 5 bases clipped from V and 7 bases from J, the junction kept 11 bases outside the gene matches. This CDR3 has 16 amino acids. Germline V gene lookup returns CDR1 SGHAT and CDR2 FQNNGV. The CDR3 DNA reads TGTGCCAGCAGCCAAGGGTGGTCTAGCGGGGGGCATACGCAGTATTTT. Encoded protein: CASSQGWSSGGHTQYF.

This clonotype was counted a few times. This chain joins TRBV12-3 or TRBV12-4 and TRBJ1-6, with a weak D call TRBD1 (5 bases). The CDR3 sequence is 14 residues long. V was shortened by 5 bases and J by 10 bases, with 15 bases between the two germline ends. The CDR3 DNA is TGTGCCAGCAGTAAACGCATAGGGGTGTCACCCCTCCACTTT. Protein sequence: CASSKRIGVSPLHF.

This clonotype came up many times. The chain has TRBV20-1 and TRBJ1-4, with 7 bases lining up with TRBD1. CDR1 and CDR2 (germline): DFQATT, SNEGSKA (reference sequence). CDR3 length: 15 amino acids. V lost 3 bases, J lost 5 bases, and 9 bases stayed unmatched. The CDR3 DNA sequence: TGCAGTGCTAGGCCCCAGGGGGGACAAAATGAAAAACTGTTTTTT. This codes for CSARPQGGQNEKLFF.

This clonotype has a handful of counts. The V and J genes are TRBV5-5 and TRBJ1-2, with no clear D. The CDR3 length is 13 residues. In germline, CDR1 is SGHKS, CDR2 YYEKEE (reference sequence). Deletions cut 4 bases from V and 8 bases from J, with 15 bases between. CDR3 region: CASSPVTFEGYTF. The CDR3 coding sequence is TGTGCCAGCAGCCCCGTGACGTTCGAGGGCTACACCTTC. Complete variable domain (other parts from reference TRBV5-5 and TRBJ1-2): DAGVTQSPTHLIKTRGQQVTLRCSPISGHKSVSWYQQVLGQGPQFIFQYYEKEERGRGNFPDRFSARQFPNYSSELNVNALLLGDSALYLCASSPVTFEGYTFGSGTRLTVV.

The chain is built from TRBV5-5 and TRBJ2-1, with 10 bases identical to TRBD2. CDR1 is SGHKS and CDR2 is YYEKEE in the germline V gene (reference sequence). The CDR3 covers 16 residues. The V and J ends lost 4 bases and 6 bases, in that order; junction bases with no gene match: 10. The DNA for the CDR3 is TGTGCCAGCAGCCCTAGCGGGAGCCGCCCTCCCAATGAGCAGTTCTTC. Its protein is CASSPSGSRPPNEQFF.

Ten or more counts support this clonotype. V usage is TRBV4-2 and J usage is TRBJ2-7, with D perhaps matching TRBD2 (5 bases). The CDR3 runs to 18 residues. Germline V CDR1 and CDR2: LGHNA, YNFKEQ. Trimming removed 0 bases from V and 2 bases from J, with 20 bases in between. In nucleotides, the CDR3 is TGTGCCAGCAGCCAAGATGCTGACGGACTTTCTCTTCCCTACGAGCAGTACTTC. This codes for CASSQDADGLSLPYEQYF.

The chain links TRBV12-3 or TRBV12-4 to TRBJ2-2; perhaps TRBD1 as D (6 bases). V was clipped by 7 bases and J by 0 bases, with 15 bases between them. The CDR3 is made up of 16 amino acids. CDR3 DNA sequence: TGTGCCAGCAAACCCAATAGACAGGCGAACACCGGGGAGCTGTTTTTT. This gives the protein CASKPNRQANTGELFF.

This clonotype showed up just a few times. The chain joins TRBV6-5 to TRBJ2-3; D is ambiguous. The V end was cut by 1 base, the J end by 3 bases, with 8 bases between. Germline-derived CDR1 and CDR2 are MNHEY and SVGAGI. The CDR3 consists of 14 residues. The CDR3: CASSYLPVTDTQYF. In DNA form, the CDR3 reads TGTGCCAGCAGTTACTTGCCGGTTACAGATACGCAGTATTTT.

The chain is built from TRBV24-1 and TRBJ2-1; the D call may be TRBD1 or TRBD2 (6 bases each). The CDR3 contains 15 residues. Germline CDR1 reads KGHDR; CDR2 reads SFDVKD. V was clipped by 7 bases and J by 7 bases, with 19 bases between them. CDR3 sequence (DNA): TGTGCCACCAGGCGGAGCGGAGGAGGGGGGAATGAGCAGTTCTTC. Its protein product is CATRRSGGGGNEQFF.